Presented here are 17 T cell receptor beta chains from one specimen sequenced in a study of blood T cell repertoires in COVID-19 (dated by TCRdb to the early 2020s). Libraries were made using the immunoSEQ multiplex PCR assay. The table comes from immuneACCESS by way of TCRdb, which keeps in-frame sequences with V and J called. Part of the clones is missing from these tables; in studies checked, under half for an unresolved V gene and the rest for unknown reasons. Within this sample are about 82,000 clones, with about 89% of them counted one time only. More than 0.95% of the sample goes to the ten largest clones. Sequenced: PBMCs or T cells enriched from blood (not recorded which). The source is a woman aged 45 to 65 with acute COVID-19.

The chain carries TRBV7-2 and TRBJ2-7; D possibly corresponds to TRBD2 (6 bases). This CDR3 comprises 14 residues. V was cut by 5 bases and J by 6 bases, with 17 bases left in between. Per the germline V gene, CDR1 is SGHTA and CDR2 is FQGNSA. CDR3 sequence reads: CASSAPSVRGEQYF. CDR3 nucleotides: TGTGCCAGCAGCGCCCCTAGCGTTCGGGGCGAGCAGTACTTC.

CDR3 DNA: TGTGCCAGCAACTGGGGAGGGTCGGGTGAGCAGTTCTTC. It translates to CASNWGGSGEQFF. The chain joins TRBV28 to TRBJ2-1; 7 bases line up with TRBD2. Germline V lookup: CDR1 MDHEN, CDR2 SYDVKM. This CDR3 region has 13 residues. The junction had 9 bases not matched to a gene; V was cut back by 7 bases and J by 9 bases. The full variable domain, rest sourced from reference TRBV28 and TRBJ2-1, is DVKVTQSSRYLVKRTGEKVFLECVQDMDHENMFWYRQDPGLGLRLIYFSYDVKMKEKGDIPEGYSVSREKKERFSLILESASTNQTSMYLCASNWGGSGEQFFGPGTRLTVL.

The chain has TRBV30 and TRBJ2-7; 10 bases are a match to TRBD1. The CDR3 is 14 residues long. The trim removed 0 bases at V and 6 bases at J, leaving 5 bases unmatched. Per germline, CDR1 GTSNPN and CDR2 SVGIG (reference sequence). CDR3 in amino acids: CAWSVWDRGPEQYF. The CDR3 DNA follows: TGTGCCTGGAGTGTATGGGACAGGGGTCCCGAGCAGTACTTC.

The chain recombines TRBV11-3 with TRBJ1-5; 8 bases map to TRBD1. The CDR3 is 15 residues long. After removal of 1 base from V and 1 base from J, the junction contained 0 bases not matched to a gene. Per germline, CDR1 SGHNT and CDR2 YENEEA. The CDR3 spells CASSLGQGSNQPQHF. The CDR3 DNA sequence: TGTGCCAGCAGCTTAGGACAGGGGAGCAATCAGCCCCAGCATTTT.

J is TRBJ2-1 and V is TRBV2, with 13 nucleotides matching TRBD2. The CDR3 has 14 amino acids. Trimming cost V 7 bases and J 8 bases; bases outside gene matches: 5. Per germline, CDR1 SNHLY and CDR2 FYNNEI. The chain's CDR3 is CASTGLAGIDEQFF. Here the CDR3 DNA reads TGTGCCAGCACGGGACTAGCGGGAATTGATGAGCAGTTCTTC.

The chain joins TRBV5-1 to TRBJ2-7; possible D gene TRBD2, 6 bases. This CDR3 is built from 15 residues. Trimming took off 4 bases at V and 2 bases at J, with 16 bases between the two ends. Germline V lookup: CDR1 SGHRS, CDR2 YFSETQ. The CDR3 region is CASSTLTGVTYEQYF. The CDR3 coding sequence is TGCGCCAGCAGCACCCTAACGGGAGTTACCTACGAGCAGTACTTC.

The CDR3 nucleotides read TGTGCCTGGAGTGTTGAGGGGGCGGAGGAATACTTC. This encodes CAWSVEGAEEYF. The chain joins TRBV30 to TRBJ2-7, with 7 bases lining up with TRBD1. CDR3 length: 12 amino acids. Germline V gene data show CDR1 as GTSNPN and CDR2 as SVGIG (reference sequence). The V and J ends lost 0 bases and 13 bases, in that order; junction bases with no gene match: 9.

The chain couples TRBV9 to TRBJ1-2, with a tentative D call TRBD1 (6 bases). The CDR3 is 14 amino acids. The germline V gene has CDR1 SGDLS and CDR2 YYNGEE. V lost 4 bases and J 2 bases, leaving 12 bases between the germline ends. The CDR3 loop reads CASSTTGYNYGYTF. The CDR3 DNA sequence: TGTGCCAGCAGCACGACAGGTTACAACTATGGCTACACCTTC.

The J gene is TRBJ1-2, the V gene TRBV2; 7 nucleotides match TRBD1. J gave up 4 bases and V 5 bases, and 4 bases lay outside the gene matches. Germline assignment: CDR1 SNHLY and CDR2 FYNNEI. There are 13 residues in the CDR3. CDR3 coding DNA: TGTGCCAGCAGTCCGACAGGGATCTATGGCTACACCTTC. It encodes CASSPTGIYGYTF.

The J gene is TRBJ1-6, the V gene TRBV2; D is perhaps TRBD1 (5 bases). CDR3 length: 15 residues. Germline V gene data show CDR1 as SNHLY and CDR2 as FYNNEI. V lost 6 bases and J 0 bases, leaving 9 bases between the germline ends. In DNA form, the CDR3 reads TGTGCCAGCAGAAGGGGTGACTCCTATAATTCACCCCTCCACTTT. Residues: CASRRGDSYNSPLHF. Complete variable domain (other parts from reference TRBV2 and TRBJ1-6): EPEVTQTPSHQVTQMGQEVILRCVPISNHLYFYWYRQILGQKVEFLVSFYNNEISEKSEIFDDQFSVERPDGSNFTLKIRSTKLEDSAMYFCASRRGDSYNSPLHFGNGTRLTVT.

This clone was seen a few times. The V and J genes are TRBV5-4 and TRBJ1-1; 9 bases are shared with TRBD1. V lost 5 bases, J lost 4 bases, and 9 bases stayed unmatched. CDR1 SGHNT and CDR2 YYREEE come from the germline V gene (reference sequence). The CDR3 totals 15 residues. DNA for the CDR3: TGTGCCAGCAGTATGGACAGGGGAGGAGGCACTGAAGCTTTCTTT. Its protein is CASSMDRGGGTEAFF.

Only a few counts were recorded for this clone. The chain carries TRBV11-2 and TRBJ1-1, with 8 bases lining up with TRBD1. Germline CDR1 and CDR2: SGHAT and FQNNGV. The CDR3 is 14 amino acids. The V and J ends lost 4 bases and 4 bases, in that order; junction bases with no gene match: 5. The CDR3 DNA sequence: TGTGCCAGCAGCTCCGGACAGGGTGCCACTGAAGCTTTCTTT. As protein: CASSSGQGATEAFF.

This chain links TRBV7-9 with TRBJ1-1; D is ambiguous. There are 14 residues in the CDR3. In germline, CDR1 is SEHNR, CDR2 FQNEAQ (reference sequence). The V and J ends lost 5 bases and 1 base respectively, with 11 bases between them. The CDR3 region has the DNA TGTGCCAGCAGCCGCGGACGGGGGAACACTGAAGCTTTCTTT. Translation: CASSRGRGNTEAFF. Supplemented by reference TRBV7-9 and TRBJ1-1, the full variable domain reads DTGVSQNPRHKITKRGQNVTFRCDPISEHNRLYWYRQTLGQGPEFLTYFQNEAQLEKSRLLSDRFSAERPKGSFSTLEIQRTEQGDSAMYLCASSRGRGNTEAFFGQGTRLTVV.

CDR3 nucleotides: TGTGCCAGCAGTTACCGGACAGGGAGTAATAGGAACACCGGGGAGCTGTTTTTT. It is translated as CASSYRTGSNRNTGELFF. The genes are TRBV6-2 or TRBV6-3 and TRBJ2-2; 8 bases are shared with TRBD1. This CDR3 comprises 18 residues. The trim removed 2 bases at V and 1 base at J, leaving 9 bases unmatched. CDR1 MNHEY and CDR2 SVGEGT come from the germline V gene.

V is TRBV6-2 or TRBV6-3 and J is TRBJ1-1; D not resolved. The CDR3 runs to 12 residues. In germline, CDR1 is MNHEY, CDR2 SVGEGT. V lost 6 bases and J lost 6, with 11 bases in between. CDR3 bases: TGTGCCAGCAGCCCCAGGAGGGCTGAAGCTTTCTTT. Its translation: CASSPRRAEAFF.

In this sample, this clone turned up once. The chain employs TRBV11-2 and TRBJ2-2; D remains unclear. Trimming cost V 5 bases and J 1 base, with 5 bases left between them. The germline gives CDR1 SGHAT, CDR2 FQNNGV. This CDR3 contains 13 residues. CDR3 sequence: CASSVRNTGELFF. CDR3 nucleotide sequence: TGTGCCAGCAGCGTTCGGAACACCGGGGAGCTGTTTTTT.

This chain uses TRBV19 with TRBJ2-1; TRBD2 aligns across 8 bases. The V and J ends lost 2 bases and 6 bases, in that order; junction bases with no gene match: 6. This CDR3 spans 15 amino acids. Germline V lookup: CDR1 LNHDA, CDR2 SQIVND (reference sequence). CDR3 loop: CASSISGSLSNEQFF. The CDR3 nucleotides are TGTGCCAGTAGTATAAGCGGGAGTCTGAGCAATGAGCAGTTCTTC.